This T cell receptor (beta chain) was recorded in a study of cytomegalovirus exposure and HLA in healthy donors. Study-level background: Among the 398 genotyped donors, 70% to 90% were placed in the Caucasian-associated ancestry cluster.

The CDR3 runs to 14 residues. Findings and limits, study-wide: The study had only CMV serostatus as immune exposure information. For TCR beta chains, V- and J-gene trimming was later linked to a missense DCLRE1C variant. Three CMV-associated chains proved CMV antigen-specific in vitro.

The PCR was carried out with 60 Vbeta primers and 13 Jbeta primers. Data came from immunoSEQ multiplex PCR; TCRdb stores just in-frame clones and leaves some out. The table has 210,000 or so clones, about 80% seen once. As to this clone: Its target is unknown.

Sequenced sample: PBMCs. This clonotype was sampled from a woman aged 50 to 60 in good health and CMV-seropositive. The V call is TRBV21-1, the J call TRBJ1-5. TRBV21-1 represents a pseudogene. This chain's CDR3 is CARLPKCGNQPQHF. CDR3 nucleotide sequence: TGTGCCAGACTACCTAAGTGCGGCAATCAGCCCCAGCATTTT.